The next 13 T cell receptor beta chains were all read from a single sample in a study of cytomegalovirus exposure and HLA in healthy donors. Amplification used 60 Vbeta primers and 13 Jbeta primers. Data came from immunoSEQ multiplex PCR; TCRdb stores just in-frame clones and leaves some out. Among about 140,000 clones listed, 80% were seen once. The sample was PBMCs. All receptors come from a woman between 40 and 50 years old in good health and CMV-seronegative.

Turning to this clone: A read error may account for a junction end that differs from germline. The V and J genes are TRBV2 and TRBJ2-6; a weak D match, TRBD2 (5 bases). Germline CDR1 is SNHLY and CDR2 is FYNNEI. The CDR3 consists of 18 residues. This chain's CDR3 is CASSGDYTILLRANGLTF. CDR3 bases: TGTGCCAGCAGTGGAGACTACACCATCCTCCTAAGGGCCAACGGCCTGACTTTC.

The V call is TRBV7-3, the J call TRBJ1-6; a possible D gene is TRBD1 (6 bases). This CDR3 is 22 amino acids long. The V and J ends lost 4 bases and 3 bases respectively, with 31 bases between them. Germline CDR1 is SGHTA and CDR2 is FQGTGA. CDR3 in DNA: TGTGCCAGCAGCTCGATTCAAGACAGGCCATCCTTTTTAGAAATCTATAATTCACCCCTCCACTTT. Amino acid sequence: CASSSIQDRPSFLEIYNSPLHF.

The chain recombines TRBV9 with TRBJ2-3; 10 positions match TRBD2. This CDR3 spans 16 amino acids. Germline V gene lookup returns CDR1 SGDLS and CDR2 YYNGEE. Losses at the gene ends were 3 bases for V and 5 bases for J; bases not matched to a gene: 9. CDR3 in amino acids: CASSASSGGARDTQYF. CDR3 in DNA: TGTGCCAGCAGCGCCTCAAGCGGGGGGGCCCGAGATACGCAGTATTTT.

This clone turned up a few times. This chain links TRBV29-1 with TRBJ2-7; a possible D gene is TRBD1 (7 bases). V lost 6 bases and J 0 bases, leaving 12 bases between the germline ends. Germline CDR1 SQVTM, CDR2 ANQGSEA. The CDR3 has 13 residues. The CDR3: CSVGGQSSYEQYF. As DNA, the CDR3 is TGCAGCGTCGGGGGACAGAGCTCCTACGAGCAGTACTTC.

In its sample, this clone was seen a few times. This chain links TRBV5-6 with TRBJ1-5; D gene unclear. CDR1 is SGHDT, CDR2 YYEEEE, per germline. V dropped 4 bases and J dropped 4 bases, with 9 bases sitting between them. The CDR3 extends over 13 amino acids. The CDR3 DNA sequence: TGTGCCAGCAGCCTTAGCTTGAATCAGCCCCAGCATTTT. Its translation: CASSLSLNQPQHF.

The chain recombines TRBV5-6 with TRBJ2-1; 10 nucleotides align to TRBD1. The V gene's germline CDR1 is SGHDT and CDR2 YYEEEE. Trimming removed 3 bases from V and 4 bases from J; junction bases left unmatched: 10. This CDR3 has 17 amino acids. The CDR3 bases are TGTGCCAGCAGCTATGACCTCGGGACAGGGGCTTACAATGAGCAGTTCTTC. Its protein product is CASSYDLGTGAYNEQFF.

This sequence joins TRBV5-4 and TRBJ1-1; a weak D match, TRBD1 (5 bases). Germline CDR1 SGHNT, CDR2 YYREEE (reference sequence). Trimming took 0 bases from V and 0 from J, leaving 9 bases between them. This CDR3 contains 15 residues. In DNA form, the CDR3 reads TGTGCCAGCAGCTTGGAGTCCAGGGTGAACACTGAAGCTTTCTTT. This gives the protein CASSLESRVNTEAFF.

This sequence joins TRBV6-6 and TRBJ2-2; 8 bases are a match to TRBD1. CDR3 size: 16 residues. The V segment lost 2 bases and the J segment 5 bases; nucleotides outside the gene matches: 7. Germline V gene sequence: CDR1 MNHNY, CDR2 SVGAGI (reference sequence). Here the CDR3 DNA reads TGTGCCAGCAGTTACGGGGGACAGGTGGGGACCGGGGAGCTGTTTTTT. As protein: CASSYGGQVGTGELFF.

This clone was counted between two and nine times. The rearrangement uses TRBV7-9 and TRBJ1-1; 11 bases match TRBD1. Germline CDR1 SEHNR, CDR2 FQNEAQ (reference sequence). With 5 bases clipped from V and 4 bases from J, the junction kept 3 bases outside the gene matches. CDR3 length: 14 amino acids. CDR3 nucleotides: TGTGCCAGCAGCGGACAGGGGGCGTTCACTGAAGCTTTCTTT. Translating it yields CASSGQGAFTEAFF.

This chain uses TRBV5-1 with TRBJ1-4; D might be TRBD1 (5 bases). V was clipped by 4 bases and J by 5 bases, with 15 bases between them. This CDR3 comprises 15 residues. Germline assignment: CDR1 SGHRS and CDR2 YFSETQ. The CDR3 reads CASSQSAGENEKLFF. As DNA, the CDR3 is TGCGCCAGCAGCCAGTCGGCGGGGGAAAATGAAAAACTGTTTTTT.

V and J are TRBV9 and TRBJ2-5; 9 positions agree with TRBD2. The closer fit of TRBJ2-7 to the DNA end suggests the J call may be wrong. CDR1 and CDR2 from the germline V gene are SGDLS and YYNGEE. This CDR3 comprises 15 residues. CDR3 DNA: TGTGCCAGCAGCGTAGGTAGCGGGGGATCCTACGAGCAGTACTTC. It translates to CASSVGSGGSYEQYF.

This clone has just one count. V is TRBV5-5 and J is TRBJ2-7; unclear D gene. V was shortened by 0 bases and J by 3 bases, with 10 bases between the two germline ends. CDR1 and CDR2 (germline): SGHKS, YYEKEE (reference sequence). The CDR3 consists of 14 residues. The CDR3 reads CASSLVSADYEQYF. DNA of the CDR3: TGTGCCAGCAGCTTGGTGAGCGCGGACTACGAGCAGTACTTC.

The rearrangement joins TRBV4-1 to TRBJ1-3, with a weak D call TRBD1 (5 bases). Germline assignment: CDR1 MGHRA and CDR2 YSYEKL. The CDR3 is 17 residues long. V lost 2 bases to trimming and J lost 0 bases, with 14 bases between them. The CDR3 loop is CASSQPARQSSGNTIYF. DNA of the CDR3: TGCGCCAGCAGCCAACCCGCCCGACAGAGCTCTGGAAACACCATATATTTT.